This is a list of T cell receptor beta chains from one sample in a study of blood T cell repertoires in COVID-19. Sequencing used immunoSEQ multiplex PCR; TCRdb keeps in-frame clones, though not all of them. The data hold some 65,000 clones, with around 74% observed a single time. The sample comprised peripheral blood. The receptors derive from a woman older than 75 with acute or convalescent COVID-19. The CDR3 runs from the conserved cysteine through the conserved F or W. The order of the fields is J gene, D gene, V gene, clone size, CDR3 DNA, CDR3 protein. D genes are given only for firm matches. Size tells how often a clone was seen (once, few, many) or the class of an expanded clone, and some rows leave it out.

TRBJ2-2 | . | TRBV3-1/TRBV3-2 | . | TGTGCCAGCAGCCTCCTCCGGGGGGCGAACGGGGAGCTGTTTTTT | CASSLLRGANGELFF
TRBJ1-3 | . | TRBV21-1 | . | TGTGCCAGCAGCTCGCGACACCGAAGCTCTGGAAACACCATATATTTT | CASSSRHRSSGNTIYF
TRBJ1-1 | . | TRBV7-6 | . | TGTGCCAGCAGCTATGGGGGGGCTAACACTGAAGCTTTCTTT | CASSYGGANTEAFF
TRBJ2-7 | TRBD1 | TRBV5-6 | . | TGTGCCAGCGGGGGACAGGGGCTCTACGAGCAGTACTTC | CASGGQGLYEQYF
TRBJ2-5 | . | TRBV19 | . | TGTGCCAGTAGTATTCTGTCTAACAGTTTGGAGACCCAGTACTTC | CASSILSNSLETQYF
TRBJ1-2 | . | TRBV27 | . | TGTGCCAGCAGTAAGAACCGAGCATATGGCTACACCTTC | CASSKNRAYGYTF
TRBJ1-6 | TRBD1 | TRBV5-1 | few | TGCGCCAGCAGCTTGGGGACAGGGGTCGATTCACCCCTCCACTTT | CASSLGTGVDSPLHF
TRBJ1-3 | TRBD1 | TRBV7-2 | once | TGTGCCAGCAGCTTAGGGAGGACAGGGATGGGAAACACCATATATTTT | CASSLGRTGMGNTIYF
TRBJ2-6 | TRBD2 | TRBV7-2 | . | TGTGCCAGCAGCTTAGTGGGACTAGCGGCGTCTGGGGCCAACGTCCTGACTTTC | CASSLVGLAASGANVLTF
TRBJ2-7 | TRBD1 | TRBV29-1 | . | TGCAGCGTTGAGCCGGGACAGGGTACCTACGAGCAGTACTTC | CSVEPGQGTYEQYF
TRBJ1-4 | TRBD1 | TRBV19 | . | TGTGCCAGTAGTACGCTCTCAACACGGACAGGGGGCGATGAAAAACTGTTTTTT | CASSTLSTRTGGDEKLFF
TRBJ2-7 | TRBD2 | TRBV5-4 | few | TGTGCCAGCAGCCAAGCTAGCGGGAGAGCTCGCGAGCAGTACTTC | CASSQASGRAREQYF
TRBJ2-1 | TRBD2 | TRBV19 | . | TGTGCCAGTGGGCCAGCGGGAGGTACCTACAATGAGCAGTTCTTC | CASGPAGGTYNEQFF
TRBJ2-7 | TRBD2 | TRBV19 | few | TGTGCCAGTAGTATTAGACTAGCATCGGGCGAGCAGTACTTC | CASSIRLASGEQYF
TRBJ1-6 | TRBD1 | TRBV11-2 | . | TGTGCCAGCAGCTTGAACAGGGGACAAGCACCCCTCCACTTT | CASSLNRGQAPLHF
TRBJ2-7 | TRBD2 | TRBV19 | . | TGTGCCAGTAGTACAATCGCGGGACTACTAACCTACGAGCAGTACTTC | CASSTIAGLLTYEQYF
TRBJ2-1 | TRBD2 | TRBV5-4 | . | TGTGCCAGCAGCCTCGGGACTAGCGGCCTAGATGAGCAGTTCTTC | CASSLGTSGLDEQFF
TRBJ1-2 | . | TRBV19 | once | TGTGCCAGTAGTCTACAACTACAGGGAACCTATGGCTACACCTTC | CASSLQLQGTYGYTF
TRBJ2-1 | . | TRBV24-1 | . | TGTGCCACCAGTGACCTCGACAGGATCCGAAATGAGCAGTTCTTC | CATSDLDRIRNEQFF
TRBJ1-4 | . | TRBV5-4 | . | TGTGCCAGCAGCACGGGACTAGGTGGAGACGAAAAACTGTTTTTT | CASSTGLGGDEKLFF
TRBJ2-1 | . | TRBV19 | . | TGTGCCAGTAGTATCGCGGGACAGTACAATGAGCAGTTCTTC | CASSIAGQYNEQFF
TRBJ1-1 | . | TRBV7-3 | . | TGTGCCAGCAGCCTCACAGGACCGGGCACTGAAGCTTTCTTT | CASSLTGPGTEAFF
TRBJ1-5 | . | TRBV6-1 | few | TGTGCCAGCAGTGAAAGGTCAGGGGCTCAGCCCCAGCATTTT | CASSERSGAQPQHF
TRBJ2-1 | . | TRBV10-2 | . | TGCGCCAGCAGTGAGTCGAGGCCGGGGAGTCCTTCGCTGCGTTACAATGAGCAGTTCTTC | CASSESRPGSPSLRYNEQFF
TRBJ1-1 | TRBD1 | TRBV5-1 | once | TGCGCCAGCAGCTCATTGACAGGGAGAAACACTGAAGCTTTCTTT | CASSSLTGRNTEAFF
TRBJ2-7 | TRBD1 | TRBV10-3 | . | TGTGCCATCAGCGCGGGGACAGGGGGCCCCTACGAGCAGTACTTC | CAISAGTGGPYEQYF
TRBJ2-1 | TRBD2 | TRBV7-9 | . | TGTGCCAGCAGCTTAGGCACGCCGGGACTACAGTTCTTC | CASSLGTPGLQFF
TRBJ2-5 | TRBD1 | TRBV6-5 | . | TGTGCCAGCAGTCCCTCCCGGACAGGCCAAGAGACCCAGTACTTC | CASSPSRTGQETQYF
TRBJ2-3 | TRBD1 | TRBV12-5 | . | TGTGCTAGTGGGCCGAGGGACAGGTGGACAGATACGCAGTATTTT | CASGPRDRWTDTQYF
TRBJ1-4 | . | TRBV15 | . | TGTGCCACCAGCAGAGATCTGTTGGGAGTTTCGGGGGGTTCCGAAAAACTGTTTTTT | CATSRDLLGVSGGSEKLFF
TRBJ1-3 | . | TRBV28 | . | TGTGCCAGCCGTGGGGGGATTCACTTTGGAAACACCATATATTTT | CASRGGIHFGNTIYF
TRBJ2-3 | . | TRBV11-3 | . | TGTGCCAGCAGCTTAGGAGGGAGCTCGGGAGATACGCAGTATTTT | CASSLGGSSGDTQYF
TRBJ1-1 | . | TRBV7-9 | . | TGTGCCAGCAGCTTAGGGCTCGTGAACACTGAAGCTTTCTTT | CASSLGLVNTEAFF
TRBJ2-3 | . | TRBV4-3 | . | TGCGCCAGCAGCCAAGATAGGGGAGGACGGGATACGCAGTATTTT | CASSQDRGGRDTQYF
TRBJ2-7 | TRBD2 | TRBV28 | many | TGTGCCAGCCGGCCCGGACTAGCGGGAAGAAGGGCCTACGAGCAGTACTTC | CASRPGLAGRRAYEQYF
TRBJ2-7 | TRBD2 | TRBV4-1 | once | TGCGCCAGCAGCCAAGGACTAGCGGGAGATTTCTACGAGCAGTACTTC | CASSQGLAGDFYEQYF
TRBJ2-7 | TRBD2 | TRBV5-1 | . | TGCGCCAGCAGCAAACTAGCGGGGGATGAGGTGCAGTACTTC | CASSKLAGDEVQYF
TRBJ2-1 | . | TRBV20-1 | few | TGCAGTGCGAGAACTGACAATGAGCAGTTCTTC | CSARTDNEQFF
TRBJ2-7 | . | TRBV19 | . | TGTGCCAGTAGTATAGGAGGGAAATACGAGCAGTACTTC | CASSIGGKYEQYF
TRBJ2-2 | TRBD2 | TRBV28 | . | TGTGCCAGCAGTTTCCACTCTAGCGGGCTGAACACCGGGGAGCTGTTTTTT | CASSFHSSGLNTGELFF
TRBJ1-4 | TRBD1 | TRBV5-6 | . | TGTGCCAGCAGCTCAGGGGGCTTTAATGAAAAACTGTTTTTT | CASSSGGFNEKLFF
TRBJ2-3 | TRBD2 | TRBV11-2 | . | TGTGCCAGCAGCTCCCTAGCGGGAGCAAAGTCAGATACGCAGTATTTT | CASSSLAGAKSDTQYF
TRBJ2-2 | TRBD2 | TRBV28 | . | TGTGCCAGCAGAGGACTAGCGGGCACCGGGGAGCTGTTTTTT | CASRGLAGTGELFF
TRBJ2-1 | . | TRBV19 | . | TGTGCCAGTACCTTCCAACAGGGAAATGAGCAGTTCTTC | CASTFQQGNEQFF
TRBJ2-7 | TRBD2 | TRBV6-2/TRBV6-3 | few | TGTGCCAGCAGTTACGGGCTAGCGGGAATCCAGAACGAGCAGTACTTC | CASSYGLAGIQNEQYF
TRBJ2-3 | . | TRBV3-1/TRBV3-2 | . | TGTGCCAGCAGCCCGTATGGGAGCGCGAGGGCAGATACGCAGTATTTT | CASSPYGSARADTQYF